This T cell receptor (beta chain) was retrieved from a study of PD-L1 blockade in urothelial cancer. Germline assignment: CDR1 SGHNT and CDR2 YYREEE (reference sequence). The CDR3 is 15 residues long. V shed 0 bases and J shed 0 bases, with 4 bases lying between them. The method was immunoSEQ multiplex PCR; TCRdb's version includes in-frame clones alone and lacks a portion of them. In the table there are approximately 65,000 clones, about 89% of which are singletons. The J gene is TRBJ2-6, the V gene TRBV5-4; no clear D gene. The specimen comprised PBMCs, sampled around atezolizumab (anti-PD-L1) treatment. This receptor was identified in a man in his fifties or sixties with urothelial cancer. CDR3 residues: CASSLARSGANVLTF. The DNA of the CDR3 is TGTGCCAGCAGCTTGGCCCGCTCTGGGGCCAACGTCCTGACTTTC. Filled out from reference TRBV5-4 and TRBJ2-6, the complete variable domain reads ETGVTQSPTHLIKTRGQQVTLRCSSQSGHNTVSWYQQALGQGPQFIFQYYREEENGRGNFPPRFSGLQFPNYSSELNVNALELDDSALYLCASSLARSGANVLTFGAGSRLTVL.